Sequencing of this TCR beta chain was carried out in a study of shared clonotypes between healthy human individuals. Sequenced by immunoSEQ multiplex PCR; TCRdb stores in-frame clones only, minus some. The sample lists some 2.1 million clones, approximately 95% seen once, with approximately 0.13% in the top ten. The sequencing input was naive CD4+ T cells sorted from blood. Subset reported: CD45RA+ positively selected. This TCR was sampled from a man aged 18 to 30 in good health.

CDR3 DNA: TGTGCCAGTAGTATACAGGGTCTGATCTACGAGCAGTACTTC. Translation: CASSIQGLIYEQYF. J is TRBJ2-7 and V is TRBV19; a possible D gene is TRBD1 (5 bases). CDR3 size: 14 residues. Trimming took 2 bases from V and 3 from J, leaving 11 bases between them. The germline V gene has CDR1 LNHDA and CDR2 SQIVND (reference sequence).